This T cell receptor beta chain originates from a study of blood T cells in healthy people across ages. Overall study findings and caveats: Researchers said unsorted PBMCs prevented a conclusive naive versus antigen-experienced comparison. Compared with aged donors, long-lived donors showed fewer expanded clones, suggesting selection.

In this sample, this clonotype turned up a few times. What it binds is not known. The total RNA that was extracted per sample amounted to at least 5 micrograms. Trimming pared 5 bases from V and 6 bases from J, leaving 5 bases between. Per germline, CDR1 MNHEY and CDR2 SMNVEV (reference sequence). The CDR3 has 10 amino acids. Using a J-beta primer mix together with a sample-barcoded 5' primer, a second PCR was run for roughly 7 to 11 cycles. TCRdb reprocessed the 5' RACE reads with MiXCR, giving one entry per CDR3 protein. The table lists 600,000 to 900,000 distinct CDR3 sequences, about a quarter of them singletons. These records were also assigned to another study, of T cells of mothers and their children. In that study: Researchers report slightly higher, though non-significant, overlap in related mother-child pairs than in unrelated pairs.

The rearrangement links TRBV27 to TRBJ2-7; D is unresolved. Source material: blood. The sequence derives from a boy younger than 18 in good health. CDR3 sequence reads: CASSPFEQYF. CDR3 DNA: TGTGCCAGCAGTCCCTTCGAGCAGTACTTC.